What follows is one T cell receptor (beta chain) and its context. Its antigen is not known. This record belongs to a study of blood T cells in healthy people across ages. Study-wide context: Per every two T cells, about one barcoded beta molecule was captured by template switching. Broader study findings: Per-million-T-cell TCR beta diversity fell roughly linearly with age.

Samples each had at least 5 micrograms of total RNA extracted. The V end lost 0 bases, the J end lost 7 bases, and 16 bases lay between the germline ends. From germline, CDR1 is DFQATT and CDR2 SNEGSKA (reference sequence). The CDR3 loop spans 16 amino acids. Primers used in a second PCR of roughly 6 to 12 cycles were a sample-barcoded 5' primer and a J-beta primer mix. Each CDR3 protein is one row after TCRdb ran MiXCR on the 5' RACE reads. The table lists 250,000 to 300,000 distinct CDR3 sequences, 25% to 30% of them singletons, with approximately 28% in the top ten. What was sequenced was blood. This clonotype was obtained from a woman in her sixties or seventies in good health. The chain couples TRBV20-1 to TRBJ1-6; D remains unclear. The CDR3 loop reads CSARDSTIGENSPLHF. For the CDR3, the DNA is TGCAGTGCTAGAGACAGTACGATTGGGGAGAATTCACCCCTCCACTTT.